The present entry profiles one T cell receptor (beta chain) with its context. This sample was taken from a study of blood T cell repertoires in COVID-19. Study as a whole: The United States, Italy and Spain supplied acute and convalescent COVID-19 samples. The analysed material was cDNA or gDNA that came from T cells, B-cell-depleted T cells, or PBMCs.

Trimming removed 5 bases from V and 2 bases from J, with 13 bases in between. The germline V gene encodes CDR1 SGHTA and CDR2 FQGNSA. The CDR3 runs to 15 residues. Authors' data handling: Reference gene primer amplification in the assay estimated nucleated cell counts. Assay: immunoSEQ multiplex PCR; the TCRdb copy retains only in-frame clones and omits some. The V and J calls and clone size come from that table; D and trimming were worked out from the DNA. Of 150,000 to 200,000 clones in the sample, around four fifths are singletons; the top ten hold around 2.8%. This TCR was recovered from a man between 65 and 85 years old with acute or convalescent COVID-19. The chain joins TRBV7-2 to TRBJ1-5; D is perhaps TRBD1 (5 bases). The sample was peripheral blood. CDR3: CASSARGLGNQPQHF. DNA for the CDR3: TGTGCCAGCAGCGCGCGGGGCCTGGGCAATCAGCCCCAGCATTTT.